A single sample gave rise to the 11 T cell receptor beta chains below, sequenced in a study of blood T cell repertoires in COVID-19. Some clones are missing from TCRdb's copy, which holds only in-frame ones; the method was immunoSEQ multiplex PCR. The repertoire includes 260,000 or so clones, around four fifths of them detected once, and roughly 5.7% sits in the top ten. Source material: peripheral blood. These receptors all come from a man aged 80 or over with acute or convalescent COVID-19.

The V and J genes are TRBV11-2 and TRBJ2-5; TRBD2 might be the D (5 bases). The CDR3 is 13 amino acids. Germline V CDR1 and CDR2: SGHAT, FQNNGV. Between the trimmed V and J ends, which lost 5 bases and 2 bases, there was a span of 9 bases. As DNA, the CDR3 is TGTGCCAGCAGCCCGGGATCTCAAGAGACCCAGTACTTC. Amino acid sequence: CASSPGSQETQYF.

This rearrangement joins TRBV5-4 to TRBJ2-5; 15 nucleotides line up with TRBD2. Germline CDR1 SGHNT, CDR2 YYREEE (reference sequence). The CDR3 spans 17 residues. With V trimmed by 3 bases and J by 7 bases, 10 bases remained unmatched. The chain's CDR3 is CASSSWTSGRVYGTQYF. Here the CDR3 DNA reads TGTGCCAGCAGCTCCTGGACTAGCGGGAGGGTCTATGGGACCCAGTACTTC.

The J gene is TRBJ1-6, the V gene TRBV9, with D perhaps TRBD1 (6 bases). V lost 3 bases to trimming and J lost 6 bases, with 16 bases between them. The V gene's germline CDR1 is SGDLS and CDR2 YYNGEE. The CDR3 contains 16 residues. CDR3 loop: CASSAKTGLGNSPLHF. The CDR3 bases are TGTGCCAGCAGCGCCAAAACAGGGTTAGGTAATTCACCCCTCCACTTT.

J is TRBJ2-1 and V is TRBV30, with 11 bases that match TRBD2. V lost 8 bases, J lost 3 bases, and 9 bases stayed unmatched. The CDR3 has 15 residues. Germline values: CDR1 GTSNPN, CDR2 SVGIG (reference sequence). CDR3 in DNA: TGTGCCCGTAGCGGGAGGGCCTTAGGCTACAATGAGCAGTTCTTC. This sequence encodes CARSGRALGYNEQFF. Supplemented by reference TRBV30 and TRBJ2-1, the full variable domain reads SQTIHQWPATLVQPVGSPLSLECTVEGTSNPNLYWYRQAAGRGLQLLFYSVGIGQISSEVPQNLSASRPQDRQFILSSKKLLLSDSGFYLCARSGRALGYNEQFFGPGTRLTVL.

This chain links TRBV3-1 (or the pseudogene TRBV3-2) with TRBJ2-3, with 7 positions matching TRBD2. Germline trimming cut 0 bases from V and 1 base from J; bases unmatched to any gene: 1. The CDR3 runs to 15 residues. CDR1 and CDR2 (germline): LGHDT, YNNKEL (reference sequence). CDR3 amino acids: CASSQDGGGTDTQYF. DNA for the CDR3: TGTGCCAGCAGCCAAGATGGGGGGGGCACAGATACGCAGTATTTT.

This clone was seen a single time. The chain joins TRBV5-1 to TRBJ2-1, with 9 bases matching TRBD1. V lost 7 bases, J lost 4 bases, and 9 bases stayed unmatched. Germline CDR1 and CDR2: SGHRS and YFSETQ. The CDR3 spans 15 residues. The CDR3 is CASATGGGEYNEQFF. CDR3 bases: TGCGCCAGCGCTACAGGGGGCGGGGAATACAATGAGCAGTTCTTC. The full variable domain, with the rest looked up from reference TRBV5-1 and TRBJ2-1, is KAGVTQTPRYLIKTRGQQVTLSCSPISGHRSVSWYQQTPGQGLQFLFEYFSETQRNKGNFPGRFSGRQFSNSRSEMNVSTLELGDSALYLCASATGGGEYNEQFFGPGTRLTVL.

This clone is a singleton in its sample. The chain combines TRBV5-1 with TRBJ2-1, with 13 nucleotides matching TRBD2. Germline CDR1 SGHRS, CDR2 YFSETQ. J was trimmed by 8 bases and V by 0 bases; bases with no gene match: 5. This CDR3 has 16 residues. In DNA, the CDR3 is TGCGCCAGCAGCTTGGCGGGTGGACTAGCGGGGGATGAGCAGTTCTTC. This gives the protein CASSLAGGLAGDEQFF.

The chain combines TRBV27 with TRBJ2-2; 11 bases are shared with TRBD2. The V gene end was trimmed by 6 bases and the J gene end by 3 bases; junction bases not matched to a gene: 3. The germline V gene encodes CDR1 MNHEY and CDR2 SMNVEV (reference sequence). The CDR3 has 15 residues. As DNA, the CDR3 is TGTGCCAGCAGACTAGCGGGAGTCGACACCGGGGAGCTGTTTTTT. Translating it yields CASRLAGVDTGELFF.

The chain couples TRBV28 to TRBJ2-5; TRBD2 matches at 7 bases. CDR3 length: 13 amino acids. The trim removed 3 bases at V and 4 bases at J, leaving 2 bases unmatched. Germline V gene lookup returns CDR1 MDHEN and CDR2 SYDVKM. The CDR3 spells CASSLRGTETQYF. The CDR3 nucleotides are TGTGCCAGCAGTTTGCGGGGGACAGAGACCCAGTACTTC.

The rearrangement links TRBV6-5 to TRBJ2-7, with 8 bases matching TRBD2. The CDR3 covers 16 residues. Trimming took 0 bases from V and 2 from J; bases not matched to a gene: 6. Germline V gene sequence: CDR1 MNHEY, CDR2 SVGAGI. CDR3 protein: CASSYSAGGGPYEQYF. Here the CDR3 DNA reads TGTGCCAGCAGTTACTCGGCCGGGGGGGGCCCCTACGAGCAGTACTTC.

Here the CDR3 DNA reads TGTGCCAGCAGTCCCGGGACAGGGGGCAATTCACCCCTCCACTTT. It encodes CASSPGTGGNSPLHF. This chain connects TRBV27 to TRBJ1-6; 12 bases fit TRBD1. V trimming: 5 bases; J trimming: 7 bases; junction bases outside the gene matches: 3. The CDR3 runs to 15 residues. Germline V gene data show CDR1 as MNHEY and CDR2 as SMNVEV (reference sequence).